The 16 T cell receptor beta chains reported below all come from one sample, sequenced in a study of CD8 T cells in Susac syndrome. Random hexamers were used to reverse transcribe the RNA input (roughly 0.5 to 1 ug). TCRdb passed the immunoSEQ multiplex PCR reads through MiXCR, listing each CDR3 protein once. The sample lists about 200,000 distinct CDR3 sequences; roughly 90% were seen once. Source material: CD8+ T cells from PBMCs. All receptors come from a human donor with multiple sclerosis.

This clonotype was picked up one time. The chain uses TRBV15 and TRBJ2-4; 8 nucleotides agree with TRBD2. CDR1 is LNHNV and CDR2 is YYDKDF in the germline V gene (reference sequence). V shed 1 base, J shed 16 bases, and the junction held 9 bases outside the gene matches. The CDR3 spans 13 residues. CDR3 sequence (DNA): TGTGCCACCAGCAGAGTCCGGCGGGAGGCGACTTACTTC. Amino acid sequence: CATSRVRREATYF.

The chain uses TRBV20-1 and TRBJ2-5; possible D gene TRBD2, 6 bases. Trimming cost V 0 bases and J 5 bases, with 22 bases left between them. CDR1 DFQATT and CDR2 SNEGSKA come from the germline V gene (reference sequence). The length of the CDR3 is 17 residues. As DNA, the CDR3 is TGCAGTGCTAGAGACCGGGGGAGGCCTTCAGACGCTGAGACCCAGTACTTC. This codes for CSARDRGRPSDAETQYF.

This chain connects TRBV5-6 to TRBJ2-5; weak D call: TRBD1 (6 bases). V lost 4 bases, J lost 0 bases, and 10 bases lay in between. Per germline, CDR1 SGHDT and CDR2 YYEEEE. This CDR3 spans 14 amino acids. The CDR3 region is CASSGTQYQETQYF. The CDR3 DNA follows: TGTGCCAGCAGCGGGACACAGTACCAAGAGACCCAGTACTTC.

The chain joins TRBV9 to TRBJ2-5; TRBD2 matches 10 bases. The J segment lost 3 bases and the V segment lost 4 bases, leaving 12 bases of the junction unmatched. CDR3 size: 17 residues. Germline values: CDR1 SGDLS, CDR2 YYNGEE. The DNA for the CDR3 is TGTGCCAGCAGCCCTCATATTGGTGGGACTAGCGAAGAGACCCAGTACTTC. It yields the protein CASSPHIGGTSEETQYF.

V gene TRBV27 combines with J gene TRBJ2-7; tentatively, D is TRBD1 (5 bases). Germline V gene lookup returns CDR1 MNHEY and CDR2 SMNVEV (reference sequence). Trimming left V 4 bases short and J 3 bases short, with 16 bases between. The CDR3 runs 15 residues. The CDR3: CASSWGAHSSYEQYF. CDR3 sequence (DNA): TGTGCCAGCAGTTGGGGCGCACACAGCAGCTACGAGCAGTACTTC.

V is TRBV9 and J is TRBJ2-2; D gene ambiguous. V was cut by 0 bases and J by 6 bases, with 6 bases left in between. The CDR3 is 13 amino acids. In germline, CDR1 is SGDLS, CDR2 YYNGEE. CDR3 amino acids: CASSVEVAGELFF. CDR3 bases: TGTGCCAGCAGCGTAGAAGTTGCCGGGGAGCTGTTTTTT.

The chain carries TRBV4-1 and TRBJ2-1; TRBD2 aligns across 9 bases. Trimming at V came to 4 bases and at J to 2 bases, leaving 15 bases not matched to a gene. From germline, CDR1 is MGHRA and CDR2 YSYEKL. This CDR3 has 19 residues. CDR3 sequence: CASSPFAWEREATYNEQFF. The CDR3 region has the DNA TGCGCCAGCAGCCCCTTCGCCTGGGAGCGGGAGGCCACCTACAATGAGCAGTTCTTC.

V usage is TRBV27 and J usage is TRBJ2-1, with D tentatively TRBD2 (5 bases). Per the germline V gene, CDR1 is MNHEY and CDR2 is SMNVEV (reference sequence). The CDR3 has 13 residues. V was shortened by 6 bases and J by 8 bases, with 14 bases between the two germline ends. The CDR3 nucleotides read TGTGCCAGCAGGGTTAGCGTTTGGTATGAGCAGTTCTTC. The encoded protein is CASRVSVWYEQFF.

V gene TRBV9 combines with J gene TRBJ2-1; D call uncertain. Per the germline V gene, CDR1 is SGDLS and CDR2 is YYNGEE. CDR3 length equals 13 residues. V lost 4 bases to trimming and J lost 4 bases, with 9 bases between them. CDR3 nucleotide sequence: TGTGCCAGCAGCCTTGTAGATTACAATGAGCAGTTCTTC. Protein sequence: CASSLVDYNEQFF.

The chain uses TRBV29-1 and TRBJ2-1; D remains unclear. V gave up 4 bases and J gave up 6 bases, with 4 bases separating them. Germline-derived CDR1 and CDR2 are SQVTM and ANQGSEA. The CDR3 consists of 10 residues. The CDR3 region has the DNA TGCAGCGTTGCCATCAATGAGCAGTTCTTC. Translated, it gives CSVAINEQFF.

The CDR3 here is CAIMDEGGGELFF. The CDR3 region has the DNA TGTGCCATCATGGACGAGGGAGGCGGGGAGCTGTTTTTT. The rearrangement links TRBV10-3 to TRBJ2-2; maybe TRBD2 (6 bases). This CDR3 spans 13 amino acids. Trimming stripped 7 bases from V and 7 bases from J, with 13 bases between. Per the germline V gene, CDR1 is ENHRY and CDR2 is SYGVKD.

CDR3 protein: CASSLGTGGRNTGELFF. CDR3 bases: TGTGCCAGCAGCTTGGGGACAGGGGGAAGGAACACCGGGGAGCTGTTTTTT. The V gene is TRBV7-8, the J gene TRBJ2-2; 11 bases are shared with TRBD1. The germline V gene encodes CDR1 SGHVS and CDR2 FQNEAQ. CDR3 length: 17 residues. V shed 3 bases and J 1 base; nucleotides not matched to a gene: 4.

The chain recombines TRBV7-9 with TRBJ2-4; D call uncertain. Germline V gene lookup returns CDR1 SEHNR and CDR2 FQNEAQ (reference sequence). The length of the CDR3 is 12 residues. Trimming shortened V by 8 bases and J by 2 bases, and 7 bases separated the two germline ends. Written as DNA, the CDR3 is TGTGCCAGCGGCTCGACCAAAAACATTCAGTACTTC. Its translation is CASGSTKNIQYF. Full variable domain (missing parts from reference TRBV7-9 and TRBJ2-4): DTGVSQNPRHKITKRGQNVTFRCDPISEHNRLYWYRQTLGQGPEFLTYFQNEAQLEKSRLLSDRFSAERPKGSFSTLEIQRTEQGDSAMYLCASGSTKNIQYFGAGTRLSVL.

There are a few counts of this clonotype. The V gene is TRBV5-1, the J gene TRBJ2-7; 8 bases line up with TRBD1. V gave up 4 bases and J gave up 3 bases; unmatched junction bases: 6. From germline, CDR1 is SGHRS and CDR2 YFSETQ. CDR3 length equals 14 residues. CDR3 in DNA: TGCGCCAGCAGCGTAGGACAGGGACTCTACGAGCAGTACTTC. Translating gives CASSVGQGLYEQYF. The whole variable domain, filled in from reference TRBV5-1 and TRBJ2-7, reads KAGVTQTPRYLIKTRGQQVTLSCSPISGHRSVSWYQQTPGQGLQFLFEYFSETQRNKGNFPGRFSGRQFSNSRSEMNVSTLELGDSALYLCASSVGQGLYEQYFGPGTRLTVT.

The V and J genes are TRBV7-9 and TRBJ2-7; TRBD2 agrees at 9 bases. Trimming removed 5 bases from V and 2 bases from J; junction bases left unmatched: 10. Germline CDR1 reads SEHNR; CDR2 reads FQNEAQ (reference sequence). CDR3 size: 16 residues. CDR3 DNA: TGTGCCAGCAGCCCGCCAGTGGCGGGAGGGACCTACGAGCAGTACTTC. As protein: CASSPPVAGGTYEQYF.

This clonotype appeared a single time. The rearrangement joins TRBV4-2 to TRBJ2-1; 14 positions agree with TRBD2. V gave up 4 bases and J gave up 4 bases; unmatched junction bases: 12. CDR3 length equals 19 residues. CDR1 and CDR2 from the germline V gene are LGHNA and YNFKEQ. DNA of the CDR3: TGTGCCAGCAGCCCCCACCCGACTAGCGGGAGGGAGGGATACAATGAGCAGTTCTTC. Protein sequence: CASSPHPTSGREGYNEQFF.